The rows below give T cell receptor beta chains drawn from one sample of a study of graft-versus-host responses after intestinal transplantation. Using immunoSEQ multiplex PCR, the repertoire was profiled, and TCRdb retains in-frame clones only, with some absent. The repertoire has tens of thousands of clones, roughly 89% of them found once; the top ten carry over 4%. The starting material was PBMCs, obtained roughly 64 days after intestinal transplantation. These receptors were obtained from a human patient who received an intestinal transplant, so some T cells may come from the graft donor. The CDR3 runs from the conserved cysteine through the conserved F or W. A D gene is named only where the DNA matches it firmly. Part of the rows lack a size; the others show once, few, many or a class for expanded clones.

. | TRBD2 | TRBJ2-7 | TRBV13 | TGTGCCAGCAGCTTAGGCCGGGGTCTAGCGGGGCACGAGCAGTACTTC | CASSLGRGLAGHEQYF
. | TRBD1 | TRBJ2-7 | TRBV10-3 | TGTGCGGGGGGACAGGGGGTCTACGAGCAGTACTTC | CAGGQGVYEQYF
. | TRBD2 | TRBJ2-1 | TRBV2 | TGTGCCAGCAGTTGGACTAGCGGGGGGCCTAATAATGAGCAGTTCTTC | CASSWTSGGPNNEQFF
. | . | TRBJ2-3 | TRBV4-1 | TGCGCCAGCAGCCAAGATGGCTTGACGGTTGGAGATACGCAGTATTTT | CASSQDGLTVGDTQYF
once | . | TRBJ1-2 | TRBV14 | TGTGCCAGCAGCCATCTAGACGGGGGCCTCTATGGCTACACCTTC | CASSHLDGGLYGYTF
. | TRBD1 | TRBJ1-2 | TRBV7-6 | TGTGCCAGCAGCTCGGGACAGTTAAATGGCTACACCTTC | CASSSGQLNGYTF
. | . | TRBJ2-7 | TRBV27 | TGTGCCAGCAGTTCCTGGGGCTACTCCTACGAGCAGTACTTC | CASSSWGYSYEQYF
. | TRBD2 | TRBJ2-5 | TRBV7-2 | TGTGCCAGCAGGCGGACTAGCGGGGTCCAAGAGACCCAGTACTTC | CASRRTSGVQETQYF
. | . | TRBJ1-1 | TRBV19 | TGTGCCAGTAGTATAGTTGGGACTTCCAAGGCTTTCTTT | CASSIVGTSKAFF
. | . | TRBJ1-1 | TRBV7-9 | TGTGCCAGCAGCTTAGAAGGCCAGTCCTTGAACACTGAAGCTTTCTTT | CASSLEGQSLNTEAFF
. | . | TRBJ2-2 | TRBV4-3 | TGCGCCAGCAGCCAACCTGACACCAACACCGGGGAGCTGTTTTTT | CASSQPDTNTGELFF
. | . | TRBJ2-7 | TRBV6-6 | TGTGCCAGCAGTTACTCACTGTCCTACGAGCAGTACTTC | CASSYSLSYEQYF
. | TRBD1 | TRBJ2-4 | TRBV27 | TGTGCCAGCAGTTCGAGTGGGACAGGGGGTAACATTCAGTACTTC | CASSSSGTGGNIQYF
once | . | TRBJ2-3 | TRBV7-2 | TGTGCCAGCAGCTTAGACCCCACAGATACGCAGTATTTT | CASSLDPTDTQYF
. | TRBD2 | TRBJ2-1 | TRBV4-3 | TGCGCCAGCAGCCAAGAGTGGCGGGGGGTCTACAATGAGCAGTTCTTC | CASSQEWRGVYNEQFF
few | . | TRBJ2-1 | TRBV6-5 | TGTGCCAGCAGTTCAGGAGTTGGGGGGCCCTACAATGAGCAGTTCTTC | CASSSGVGGPYNEQFF
once | . | TRBJ2-6 | TRBV7-9 | TGTGCCAGCAGCGGACACTCTGGGGCCAACGTCCTGACTTTC | CASSGHSGANVLTF
. | TRBD1 | TRBJ1-4 | TRBV9 | TGTGCCAGCAGCGCTGGGACAGCAACTAATGAAAAACTGTTTTTT | CASSAGTATNEKLFF
. | . | TRBJ2-7 | TRBV29-1 | TGCGCCTACAGTGACTCCTACGAGCAGTACTTC | CAYSDSYEQYF
. | . | TRBJ2-1 | TRBV11-1 | TGTGCCAGCAGCTTAGTACGGGGGACCCCCTACAATGAGCAGTTCTTC | CASSLVRGTPYNEQFF
medium-sized | TRBD1 | TRBJ1-4 | TRBV6-1 | TGTGCCATCCAACCGGGACAGGGGATTGAAAAACTGTTTTTT | CAIQPGQGIEKLFF
. | . | TRBJ1-2 | TRBV9 | TGTGCCAGCAGCGTTGGGTCACGCCTAGATCCTAACTATGGCTACACCTTC | CASSVGSRLDPNYGYTF
once | TRBD2 | TRBJ2-1 | TRBV7-9 | TGTGCCAGCAAGGGCGGGGGTAATTACAATGAGCAGTTCTTC | CASKGGGNYNEQFF
. | TRBD2 | TRBJ2-2 | TRBV4-1 | TGCGCCAGCAGCGAAGCGGGGCCCGGGGAGCTGTTTTTT | CASSEAGPGELFF
. | . | TRBJ2-1 | TRBV13 | TGTGCCAGCAGCCAAAGGGGGGGGAATGAGCAGTTCTTC | CASSQRGGNEQFF
. | . | TRBJ2-7 | TRBV4-3 | TGCGCCAGCAGCCAAGGAAGGGGGTTAACCTACGAGCAGTACTTC | CASSQGRGLTYEQYF
once | TRBD1 | TRBJ1-1 | TRBV27 | TGTGCCAGTAGAGTGATTCCACAGGGGGCTGACACTGAAGCTTTCTTT | CASRVIPQGADTEAFF
. | . | TRBJ2-3 | TRBV4-3 | TGCGCCAGCAGCCTATCAGGGGATTTGATAACAGATACGCAGTATTTT | CASSLSGDLITDTQYF
few | TRBD1 | TRBJ1-1 | TRBV27 | TGTGCCAGCAGTCCCGCGACAGGGGCGGGCACTGAAGCTTTCTTT | CASSPATGAGTEAFF